The 13 T cell receptor beta chains reported below all come from one sample, sequenced in a study of early T cells in non-severe SARS-CoV-2 infection. One entry per CDR3 protein results from TCRdb running MiXCR on the 5' RACE reads. Here the sample spans some 41,000 distinct CDR3 sequences, less than 30% being singletons. This sample comprised whole blood, obtained at baseline. The receptor set was obtained from an adult who was a healthcare worker with PCR-confirmed SARS-CoV-2 infection or an uninfected control (not recorded which).

This clonotype was seen a handful of times. The chain joins TRBV9 to TRBJ2-1, with D possibly called TRBD1 or TRBD2 (5 bases each). The V gene lost 6 bases and the J gene lost 9 bases, with 16 bases spanning the gap. Germline-derived CDR1 and CDR2 are SGDLS and YYNGEE. The CDR3 has 13 residues. The CDR3 loop reads CASIPPAGSEQFF. CDR3 DNA sequence: TGTGCCAGCATACCCCCGGCAGGGAGTGAGCAGTTCTTC.

CDR3 DNA: TGTGCCAGCAGCCGGGACACCACCAATCAGCCCCAGCATTTT. Protein product: CASSRDTTNQPQHF. This chain connects TRBV3-1 to TRBJ1-5, with D possibly matching TRBD1 (6 bases). Germline V lookup: CDR1 LGHDT, CDR2 YNNKEL (reference sequence). This CDR3 has 14 amino acids. Between the trimmed V and J ends, which lost 4 bases and 3 bases, there was a span of 10 bases.

V usage is TRBV20-1 and J usage is TRBJ2-7, with 11 bases identical to TRBD2. This CDR3 is 14 amino acids long. J lost 4 bases, V lost 1 base, and 3 bases had no gene match. Germline V gives CDR1 DFQATT, CDR2 SNEGSKA (reference sequence). The CDR3 region has the DNA TGCAGTGCTAGAGGACTAGCGGGGCGTTACGAGCAGTACTTC. This gives the protein CSARGLAGRYEQYF.

The J gene is TRBJ2-1, the V gene TRBV7-9; TRBD2 matches 9 bases. With V trimmed by 8 bases and J by 5 bases, 10 bases remained unmatched. The CDR3 runs 15 residues. Germline V CDR1 and CDR2: SEHNR, FQNEAQ (reference sequence). CDR3 sequence: CASGKSGGTHNEQFF. CDR3 nucleotides: TGTGCCAGCGGTAAGAGCGGGGGGACGCACAATGAGCAGTTCTTC.

This chain joins TRBV9 and TRBJ1-2; D is uncertain. The CDR3 spans 12 residues. With 10 bases removed from V and 2 bases from J, the gap between germline ends came to 12 bases. CDR1 is SGDLS and CDR2 is YYNGEE in the germline V gene. The CDR3 nucleotides are TGTGCCCTACCCGGCCTCAACTATGGCTACACCTTC. As protein: CALPGLNYGYTF.

This clonotype was seen just once. The chain carries TRBV7-8 and TRBJ1-1, with 7 positions matching TRBD1. V trimming: 7 bases; J trimming: 2 bases; junction bases outside the gene matches: 7. CDR3 length equals 14 residues. CDR1 SGHVS and CDR2 FQNEAQ come from the germline V gene. The CDR3 is CASTLDRQNTEAFF. In nucleotides, the CDR3 is TGTGCCAGCACTCTGGACAGGCAAAACACTGAAGCTTTCTTT.

About this clonotype itself: Since a much larger clone is just one base distant, this may be a read error. This chain joins TRBV2 and TRBJ2-2; tentative D call: TRBD1 (6 bases). CDR3 size: 14 residues. The germline V gene has CDR1 SNHLY and CDR2 FYNNEI. The CDR3: CASPGTKNTGALFF. CDR3 coding DNA: TGTGCCAGCCCCGGGACAAAGAACACCGGGGCGCTGTTTTTT.

The CDR3 DNA follows: TGCAGTGCTAGACCTGACAGACCTGAAGGAAACACCATATATTTT. Protein product: CSARPDRPEGNTIYF. This sequence joins TRBV20-1 and TRBJ1-3; the D gene is possibly TRBD1 (5 bases). The V gene's germline CDR1 is DFQATT and CDR2 SNEGSKA (reference sequence). The CDR3 spans 15 residues. V gave up 2 bases and J gave up 4 bases, with 15 bases separating them.

This clonotype showed up just a few times. This chain joins TRBV18 and TRBJ2-7, with D possibly matching TRBD2 (5 bases). From germline, CDR1 is KGHSH and CDR2 LQKENI. The CDR3 has 13 residues. V was clipped by 4 bases and J by 5 bases, with 12 bases between them. The CDR3 region has the DNA TGTGCCAGCTCACTCCACCGGGAAAACGAGCAGTACTTC. Its translation is CASSLHRENEQYF. The full variable domain, with the rest looked up from reference TRBV18 and TRBJ2-7, is NAGVMQNPRHLVRRRGQEARLRCSPMKGHSHVYWYRQLPEEGLKFMVYLQKENIIDESGMPKERFSAEFPKEGPSILRIQQVVRGDSAAYFCASSLHRENEQYFGPGTRLTVT.

Only a few counts were recorded for this clonotype. The CDR3 loop reads CSAREFGRMNTEAFF. The CDR3 bases are TGCAGTGCTAGAGAATTCGGTAGGATGAACACTGAAGCTTTCTTT. This chain uses TRBV20-1 with TRBJ1-1; no clear D. Trimming took 0 bases from V and 0 from J, leaving 11 bases between them. The CDR3 has 15 residues. Germline V gene lookup returns CDR1 DFQATT and CDR2 SNEGSKA (reference sequence).

A few counts support this clonotype. This chain links TRBV11-2 with TRBJ2-5; a weak D match, TRBD1 (5 bases). Germline lookup yields CDR1 SGHAT and CDR2 FQNNGV. The CDR3 totals 15 residues. Trimming pared 4 bases from V and 4 bases from J, leaving 16 bases between. CDR3 in amino acids: CASSSPTAVLETQYF. Here the CDR3 DNA reads TGTGCCAGCAGCTCTCCGACAGCCGTACTAGAGACCCAGTACTTC.

This clonotype was found a few times. The CDR3 here is CASKPGTLSDEQYF. In DNA, the CDR3 is TGTGCCAGCAAACCGGGGACATTAAGCGACGAGCAGTACTTC. The rearrangement links TRBV27 to TRBJ2-7; TRBD1 might be the D (6 bases). This CDR3 region has 14 residues. The V and J ends lost 7 bases and 5 bases respectively, with 18 bases between them. The germline V gene has CDR1 MNHEY and CDR2 SMNVEV (reference sequence).

This clonotype showed up many times. The V gene is TRBV11-2, the J gene TRBJ2-5; no firm D call. The CDR3 is made up of 11 amino acids. V lost 4 bases and J 4 bases, leaving 4 bases between the germline ends. The germline gives CDR1 SGHAT, CDR2 FQNNGV. CDR3 nucleotides: TGTGCCAGCAGCTCTCGAGAGACCCAGTACTTC. Encoded protein: CASSSRETQYF.